This T cell receptor beta chain was retrieved from a study of shared clonotypes between healthy human individuals. For the study at large: Used for every donor were three CD4 naive, three CD4 memory, two CD8 naive and one CD8 memory plate.

Terminally differentiated effector memory CD45RA+ cells were excluded by CCR7 positive selection of CD45RO-negative cells. Produced via immunoSEQ multiplex PCR; TCRdb's table is partial and in-frame only. The table includes over 800,000 clones, 92% detected once. CDR1 is MNHNS, CDR2 SASEGT, per germline. The CDR3 sequence is 14 residues long. Trimming left V 3 bases short and J 5 bases short, with 13 bases between. The receptor was derived from a young man in good health. The sample comprised naive CD8+ T cells sorted from blood. V is TRBV6-1 and J is TRBJ2-5; D perhaps matches TRBD1 (5 bases). This CDR3 reads CASSDWQGWETQYF. CDR3 coding DNA: TGTGCCAGCAGTGACTGGCAGGGCTGGGAGACCCAGTACTTC.